This TCR beta chain was sequenced for a study of blood T cells in healthy people across ages. Study-wide context: Through template switching, about one barcoded beta molecule was captured per two T cells, as measured in model experiments.

Findings and limits, study-wide: With naive T cell percentage, TCR beta diversity showed a strong correlation.

CDR3 length: 15 residues. V was clipped by 5 bases and J by 5 bases; unmatched bases: 4. CDR1 SGHTA and CDR2 FQGNSA come from the germline V gene. A word on this clonotype: The antigen is undetermined.

PCR was performed a second time for roughly 6 to 12 cycles using a sample-barcoded 5' primer and a J-beta primer mix. TCRdb re-analysed the 5' RACE reads in MiXCR, keeping a single row per CDR3 protein. The sample gives approximately 770,000 distinct CDR3 sequences, about three fifths of which show up once; around 20% is in the top ten. The material sequenced was blood. The sequence was obtained from a man aged 30 to 39 in good health. This sequence joins TRBV7-2 and TRBJ2-1; 12 nucleotides agree with TRBD2. As DNA, the CDR3 is TGTGCCAGCAGCCCTAGCGGGGGGGTCAACAATGAGCAGTTCTTC. This translates into CASSPSGGVNNEQFF.